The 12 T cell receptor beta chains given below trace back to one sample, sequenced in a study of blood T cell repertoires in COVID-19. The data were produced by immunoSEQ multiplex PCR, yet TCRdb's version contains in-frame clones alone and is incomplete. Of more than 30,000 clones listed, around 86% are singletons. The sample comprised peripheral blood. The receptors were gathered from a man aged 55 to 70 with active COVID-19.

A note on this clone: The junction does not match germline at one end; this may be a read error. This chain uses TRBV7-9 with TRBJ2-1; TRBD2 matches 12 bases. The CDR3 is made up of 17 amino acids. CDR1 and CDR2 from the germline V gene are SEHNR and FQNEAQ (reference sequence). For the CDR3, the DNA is TGTGCCAGCAGCTTAGCGGGGACTAGCGGGCCCCACAATAAGCAGTTCTTC. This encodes CASSLAGTSGPHNKQFF.

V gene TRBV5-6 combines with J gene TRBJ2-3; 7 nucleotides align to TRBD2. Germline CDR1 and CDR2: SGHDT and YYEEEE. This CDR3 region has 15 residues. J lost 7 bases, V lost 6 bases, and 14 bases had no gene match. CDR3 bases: TGTGCCAGCAACCTTCGGGACTACCTGGCGCATACGCAGTATTTT. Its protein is CASNLRDYLAHTQYF.

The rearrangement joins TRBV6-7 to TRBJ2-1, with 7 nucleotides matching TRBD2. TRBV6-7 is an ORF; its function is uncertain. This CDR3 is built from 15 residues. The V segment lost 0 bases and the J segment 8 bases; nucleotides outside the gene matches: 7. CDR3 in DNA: TGTGCCAGCAGTTACTCGGGGGGGAGTATAGATGAGCAGTTCTTC. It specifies CASSYSGGSIDEQFF.

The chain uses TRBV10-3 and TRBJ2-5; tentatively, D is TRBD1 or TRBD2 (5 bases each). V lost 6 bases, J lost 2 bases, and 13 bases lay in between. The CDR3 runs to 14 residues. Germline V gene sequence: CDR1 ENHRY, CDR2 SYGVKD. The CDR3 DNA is TGTGCCATCAGGGAGGACACCGGACAAGAGACCCAGTACTTC. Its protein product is CAIREDTGQETQYF.

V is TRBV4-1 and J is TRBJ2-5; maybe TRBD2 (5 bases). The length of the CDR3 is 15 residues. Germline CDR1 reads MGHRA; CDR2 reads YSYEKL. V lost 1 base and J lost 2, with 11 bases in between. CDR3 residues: CASSQGPGIQETQYF. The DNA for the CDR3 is TGCGCCAGCAGCCAAGGGCCCGGGATTCAAGAGACCCAGTACTTC.

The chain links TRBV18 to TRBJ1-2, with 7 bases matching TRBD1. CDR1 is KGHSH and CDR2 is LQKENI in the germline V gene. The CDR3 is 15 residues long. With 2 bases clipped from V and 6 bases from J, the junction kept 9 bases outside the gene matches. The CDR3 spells CASSPEGQALDGYTF. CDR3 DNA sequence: TGTGCCAGCTCACCAGAAGGACAGGCCCTTGATGGCTACACCTTC.

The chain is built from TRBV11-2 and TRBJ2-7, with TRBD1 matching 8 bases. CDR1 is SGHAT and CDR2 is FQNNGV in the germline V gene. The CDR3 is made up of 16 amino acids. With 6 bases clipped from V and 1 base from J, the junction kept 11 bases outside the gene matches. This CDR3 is CASSLRPGQASYEQYF. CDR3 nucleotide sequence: TGTGCCAGCAGTTTAAGGCCGGGACAGGCTTCCTACGAGCAGTACTTC.

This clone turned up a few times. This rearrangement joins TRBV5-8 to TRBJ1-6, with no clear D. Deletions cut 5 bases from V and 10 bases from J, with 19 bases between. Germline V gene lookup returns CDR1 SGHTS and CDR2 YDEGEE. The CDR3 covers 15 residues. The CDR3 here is CASRYRRGGWSPLHF. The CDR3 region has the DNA TGTGCCAGCAGATATCGGCGGGGAGGTTGGTCACCCCTCCACTTT.

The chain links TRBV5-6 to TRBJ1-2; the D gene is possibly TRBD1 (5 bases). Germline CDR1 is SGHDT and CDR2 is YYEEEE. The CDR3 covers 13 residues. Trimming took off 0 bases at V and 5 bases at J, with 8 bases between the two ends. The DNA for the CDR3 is TGTGCCAGCAGCTTGGGACAGTCGTATGGCTACACCTTC. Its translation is CASSLGQSYGYTF.

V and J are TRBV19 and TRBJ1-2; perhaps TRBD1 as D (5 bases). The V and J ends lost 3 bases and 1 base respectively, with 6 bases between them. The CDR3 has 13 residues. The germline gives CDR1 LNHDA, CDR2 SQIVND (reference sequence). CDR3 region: CASSMGGNYGYTF. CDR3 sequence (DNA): TGTGCCAGTAGTATGGGGGGTAACTATGGCTACACCTTC.

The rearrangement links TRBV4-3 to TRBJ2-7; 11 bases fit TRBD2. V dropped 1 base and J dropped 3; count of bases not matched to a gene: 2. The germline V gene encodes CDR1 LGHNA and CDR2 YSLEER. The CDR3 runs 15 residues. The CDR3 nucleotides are TGCGCCAGCAGCCAAGGCCTAGCGGGAGGCTACGAGCAGTACTTC. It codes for CASSQGLAGGYEQYF.

The CDR3 nucleotides read TGCGCCAGCAGCTTATCGGGGAACTCTAACTATGGCTACACCTTC. Its protein product is CASSLSGNSNYGYTF. The J gene is TRBJ1-2, the V gene TRBV5-1; D not resolved. There are 15 residues in the CDR3. Trimming removed 2 bases at V and 0 bases at J, with 11 bases between. Germline CDR1 reads SGHRS; CDR2 reads YFSETQ.